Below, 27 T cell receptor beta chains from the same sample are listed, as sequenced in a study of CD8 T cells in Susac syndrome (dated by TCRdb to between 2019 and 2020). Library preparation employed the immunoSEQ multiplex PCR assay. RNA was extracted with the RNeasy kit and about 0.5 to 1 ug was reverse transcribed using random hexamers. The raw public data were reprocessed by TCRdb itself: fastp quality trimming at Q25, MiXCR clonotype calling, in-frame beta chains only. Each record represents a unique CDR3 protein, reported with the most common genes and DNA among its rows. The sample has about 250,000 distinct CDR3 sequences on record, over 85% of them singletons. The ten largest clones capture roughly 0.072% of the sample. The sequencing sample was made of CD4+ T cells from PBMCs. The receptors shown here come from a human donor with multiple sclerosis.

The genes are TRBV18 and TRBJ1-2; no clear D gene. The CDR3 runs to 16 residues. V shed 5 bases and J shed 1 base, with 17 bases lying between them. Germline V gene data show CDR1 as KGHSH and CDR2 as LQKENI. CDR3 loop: CASSSPSADFNYGYTF. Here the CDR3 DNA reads TGTGCCAGCTCAAGCCCCTCGGCGGACTTTAACTATGGCTACACCTTC.

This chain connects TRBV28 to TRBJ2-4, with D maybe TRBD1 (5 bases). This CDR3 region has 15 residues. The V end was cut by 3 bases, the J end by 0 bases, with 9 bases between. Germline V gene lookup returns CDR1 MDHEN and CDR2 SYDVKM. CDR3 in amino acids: CASSLTDLAKNIQYF. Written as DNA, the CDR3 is TGTGCCAGCAGTTTGACAGATCTAGCCAAAAACATTCAGTACTTC.

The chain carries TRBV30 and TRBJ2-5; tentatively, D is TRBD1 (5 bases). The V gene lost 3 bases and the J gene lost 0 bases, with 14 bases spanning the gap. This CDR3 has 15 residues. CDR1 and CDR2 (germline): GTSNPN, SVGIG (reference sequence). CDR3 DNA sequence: TGTGCCTGGAGGTTGGGGCAGCGCTACCAAGAGACCCAGTACTTC. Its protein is CAWRLGQRYQETQYF.

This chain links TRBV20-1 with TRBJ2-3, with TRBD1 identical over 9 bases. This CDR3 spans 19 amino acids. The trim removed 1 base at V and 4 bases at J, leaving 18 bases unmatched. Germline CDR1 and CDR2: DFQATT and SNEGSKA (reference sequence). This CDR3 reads CSARGPGQGEFVEADTQYF. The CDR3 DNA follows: TGCAGTGCTAGAGGCCCGGGACAGGGTGAATTTGTGGAGGCAGATACGCAGTATTTT.

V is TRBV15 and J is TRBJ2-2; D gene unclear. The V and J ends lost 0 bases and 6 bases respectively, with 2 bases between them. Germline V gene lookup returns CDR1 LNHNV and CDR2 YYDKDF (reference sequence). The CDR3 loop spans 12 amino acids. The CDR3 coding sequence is TGTGCCACCAGCAGAGAGGCCGGGGAGCTGTTTTTT. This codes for CATSREAGELFF.

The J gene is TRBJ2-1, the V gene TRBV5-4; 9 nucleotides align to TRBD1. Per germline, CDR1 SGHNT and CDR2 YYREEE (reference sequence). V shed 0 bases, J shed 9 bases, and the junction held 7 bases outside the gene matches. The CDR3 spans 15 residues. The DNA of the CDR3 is TGTGCCAGCAGCTTGGTTGGGACAGGGATGGGTGAGCAGTTCTTC. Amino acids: CASSLVGTGMGEQFF.

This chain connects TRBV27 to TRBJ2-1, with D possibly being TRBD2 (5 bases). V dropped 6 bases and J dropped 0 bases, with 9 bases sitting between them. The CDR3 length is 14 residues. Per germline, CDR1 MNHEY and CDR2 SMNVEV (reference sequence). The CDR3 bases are TGTGCCAGCAGCCAAACTAGCTCCTACAATGAGCAGTTCTTC. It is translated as CASSQTSSYNEQFF.

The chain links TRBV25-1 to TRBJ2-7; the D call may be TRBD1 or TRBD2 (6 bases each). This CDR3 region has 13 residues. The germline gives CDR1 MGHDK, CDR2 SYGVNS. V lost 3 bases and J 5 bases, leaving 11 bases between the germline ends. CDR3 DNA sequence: TGTGCCAGCAGTGACCGAAGGGGGGACGAGCAGTACTTC. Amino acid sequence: CASSDRRGDEQYF.

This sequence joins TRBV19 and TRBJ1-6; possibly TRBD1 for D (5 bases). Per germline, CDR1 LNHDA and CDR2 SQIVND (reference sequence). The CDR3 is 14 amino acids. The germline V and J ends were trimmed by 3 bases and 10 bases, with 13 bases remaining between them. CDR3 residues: CASSMTGPESPLHF. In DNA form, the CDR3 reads TGTGCCAGTAGTATGACGGGACCGGAATCACCCCTCCACTTT. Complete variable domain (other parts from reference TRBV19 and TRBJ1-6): DGGITQSPKYLFRKEGQNVTLSCEQNLNHDAMYWYRQDPGQGLRLIYYSQIVNDFQKGDIAEGYSVSREKKESFPLTVTSAQKNPTAFYLCASSMTGPESPLHFGNGTRLTVT.

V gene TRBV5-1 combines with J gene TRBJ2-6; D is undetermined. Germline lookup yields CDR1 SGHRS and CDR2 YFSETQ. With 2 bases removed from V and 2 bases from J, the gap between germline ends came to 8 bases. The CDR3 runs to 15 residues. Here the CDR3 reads CASSLRVAGANVLTF. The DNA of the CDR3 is TGCGCCAGCAGCTTAAGGGTCGCTGGGGCCAACGTCCTGACTTTC.

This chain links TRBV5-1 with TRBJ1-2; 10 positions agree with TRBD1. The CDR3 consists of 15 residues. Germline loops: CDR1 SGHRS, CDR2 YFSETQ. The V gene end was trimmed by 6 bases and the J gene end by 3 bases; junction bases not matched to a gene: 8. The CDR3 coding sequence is TGCGCCAGCACCGTGCGCGGGACAGGGGACTATGGCTACACCTTC. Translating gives CASTVRGTGDYGYTF.

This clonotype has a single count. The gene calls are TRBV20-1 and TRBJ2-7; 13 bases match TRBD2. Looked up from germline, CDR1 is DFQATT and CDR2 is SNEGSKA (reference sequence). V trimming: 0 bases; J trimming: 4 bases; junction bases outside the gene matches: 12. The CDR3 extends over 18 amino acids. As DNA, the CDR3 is TGCAGTGCTAGAGAGGCAGTTGGGGGACTAGCGGGGAAATACGAGCAGTACTTC. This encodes CSAREAVGGLAGKYEQYF.

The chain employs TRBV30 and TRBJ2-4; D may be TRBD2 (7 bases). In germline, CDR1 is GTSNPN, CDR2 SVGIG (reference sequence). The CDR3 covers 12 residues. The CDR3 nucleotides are TGTGCACAAAAGGGGGGGGGAAACATTCAGTACTTC. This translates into CAQKGGGNIQYF.

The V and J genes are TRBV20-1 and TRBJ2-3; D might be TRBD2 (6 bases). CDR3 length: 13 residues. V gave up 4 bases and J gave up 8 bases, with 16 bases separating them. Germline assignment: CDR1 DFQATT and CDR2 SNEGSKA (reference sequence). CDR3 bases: TGCAGTGCTATATCTAGCGCCGTGGGTACGCAGTATTTT. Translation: CSAISSAVGTQYF.

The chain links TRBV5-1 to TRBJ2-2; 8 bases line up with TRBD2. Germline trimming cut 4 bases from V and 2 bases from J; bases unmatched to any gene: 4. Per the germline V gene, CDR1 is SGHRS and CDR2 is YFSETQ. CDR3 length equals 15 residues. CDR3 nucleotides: TGCGCCAGCAGCCTGACTAGCGTAAACACCGGGGAGCTGTTTTTT. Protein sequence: CASSLTSVNTGELFF.

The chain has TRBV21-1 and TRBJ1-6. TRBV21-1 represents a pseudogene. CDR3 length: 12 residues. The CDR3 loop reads CASSEKPISHHF. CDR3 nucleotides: TGTGCCAGCAGCGAAAAACCCATCTCCCACCACTTT.

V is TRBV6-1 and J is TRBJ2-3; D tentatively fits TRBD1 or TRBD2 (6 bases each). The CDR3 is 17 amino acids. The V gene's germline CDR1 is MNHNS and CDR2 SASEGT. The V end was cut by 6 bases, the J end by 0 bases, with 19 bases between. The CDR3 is CASSPTPKGGSTDTQYF. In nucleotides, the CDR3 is TGTGCCAGCAGCCCTACCCCAAAGGGGGGAAGCACAGATACGCAGTATTTT.

The CDR3 DNA sequence: TGTGCCAGCAGACGAACACCCCAGGGGGCTCCTGGAAACACCATATATTTT. It encodes CASRRTPQGAPGNTIYF. V is TRBV2 and J is TRBJ1-3; 8 bases match TRBD1. The germline gives CDR1 SNHLY, CDR2 FYNNEI. The CDR3 sequence is 17 residues long. Germline trimming cut 6 bases from V and 2 bases from J; bases unmatched to any gene: 12.

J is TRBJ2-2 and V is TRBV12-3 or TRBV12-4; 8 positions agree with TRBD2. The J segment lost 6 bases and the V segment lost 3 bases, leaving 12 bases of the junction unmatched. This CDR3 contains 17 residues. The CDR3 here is CASSFIVTAGGSGELFF. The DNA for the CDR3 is TGTGCCAGCAGTTTTATTGTCACCGCGGGAGGATCCGGGGAGCTGTTTTTT.

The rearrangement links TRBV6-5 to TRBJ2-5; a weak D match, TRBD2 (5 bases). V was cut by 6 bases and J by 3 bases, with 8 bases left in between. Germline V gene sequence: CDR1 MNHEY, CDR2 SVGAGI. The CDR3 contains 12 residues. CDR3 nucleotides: TGTGCCAGCAGGGACTTTGAAGAGACCCAGTACTTC. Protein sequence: CASRDFEETQYF.

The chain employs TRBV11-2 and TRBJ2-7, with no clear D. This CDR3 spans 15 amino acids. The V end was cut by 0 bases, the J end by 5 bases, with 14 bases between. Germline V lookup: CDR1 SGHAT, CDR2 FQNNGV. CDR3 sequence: CASSLDPGPVDEQYF. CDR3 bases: TGTGCCAGCAGCTTAGACCCCGGACCAGTCGACGAGCAGTACTTC.

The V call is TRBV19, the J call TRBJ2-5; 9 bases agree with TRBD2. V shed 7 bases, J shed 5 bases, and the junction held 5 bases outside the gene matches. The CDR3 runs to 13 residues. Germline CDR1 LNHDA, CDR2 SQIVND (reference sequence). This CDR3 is CASNSGRDETQYF. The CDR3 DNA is TGTGCCAGTAATAGCGGGAGAGATGAGACCCAGTACTTC. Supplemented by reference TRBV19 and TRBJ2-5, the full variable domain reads DGGITQSPKYLFRKEGQNVTLSCEQNLNHDAMYWYRQDPGQGLRLIYYSQIVNDFQKGDIAEGYSVSREKKESFPLTVTSAQKNPTAFYLCASNSGRDETQYFGPGTRLLVL.

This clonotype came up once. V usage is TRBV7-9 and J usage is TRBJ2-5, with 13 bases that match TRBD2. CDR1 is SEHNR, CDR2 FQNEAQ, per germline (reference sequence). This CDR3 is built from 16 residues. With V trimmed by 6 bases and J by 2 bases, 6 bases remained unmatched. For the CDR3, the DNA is TGTGCCAGCAGTCTTGGGACTAGCGGGATTCAAGAGACCCAGTACTTC. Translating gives CASSLGTSGIQETQYF.

The CDR3 bases are TGTGCCAGCAGCTTAGGGTCAGGGGGACTCTATGGCTACACCTTC. Protein: CASSLGSGGLYGYTF. The chain employs TRBV7-2 and TRBJ1-2, with TRBD1 matching 7 bases. Germline CDR1 and CDR2: SGHTA and FQGNSA. The J segment lost 4 bases and the V segment lost 1 base, leaving 6 bases of the junction unmatched. The CDR3 is made up of 15 amino acids.

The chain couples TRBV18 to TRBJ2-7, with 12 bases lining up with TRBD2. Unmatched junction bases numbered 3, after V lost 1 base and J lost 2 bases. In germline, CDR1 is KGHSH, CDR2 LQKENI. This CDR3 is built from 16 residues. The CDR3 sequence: CASSPRLAGGAYEQYF. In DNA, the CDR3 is TGTGCCAGCTCACCACGGCTAGCGGGGGGGGCCTACGAGCAGTACTTC.

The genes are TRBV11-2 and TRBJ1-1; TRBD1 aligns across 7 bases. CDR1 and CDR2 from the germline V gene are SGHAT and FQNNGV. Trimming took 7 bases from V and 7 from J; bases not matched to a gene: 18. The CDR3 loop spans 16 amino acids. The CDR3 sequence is CASTGGGGREIFEAFF. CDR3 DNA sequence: TGTGCCAGCACAGGGGGAGGAGGCAGGGAGATTTTTGAAGCTTTCTTT.

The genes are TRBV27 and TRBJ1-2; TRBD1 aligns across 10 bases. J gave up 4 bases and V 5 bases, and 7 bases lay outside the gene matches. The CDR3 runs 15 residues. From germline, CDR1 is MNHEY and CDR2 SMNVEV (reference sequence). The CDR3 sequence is CASSPNRDRGYGYTF. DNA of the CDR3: TGTGCCAGCAGTCCAAACCGGGACAGGGGCTATGGCTACACCTTC.